This T cell receptor (beta chain) was recorded in a study of T cell responses to AZD1222 COVID-19 vaccine. Findings and caveats of the study: Unmutated variant regions are reportedly targeted by nearly half of spike-specific TCRs. At 160-218 and 743-854, vaccine-associated CD4 TCRs were dominant, and they spanned spike. Samples come after the peak T cell response, not at day 14.

The CDR3 consists of 15 residues. In germline, CDR1 is MNHEY, CDR2 SVGAGI. V was clipped by 0 bases and J by 8 bases; unmatched bases: 1. As concerns this clone: Its specificity is unknown.

The data were produced by immunoSEQ multiplex PCR, yet TCRdb's version contains in-frame clones alone and is incomplete. The repertoire holds about 86,000 clones, 60% to 80% seen once, with 21% in the top ten. This sequence joins TRBV6-5 and TRBJ1-6, with 10 bases lining up with TRBD1. Sequences were derived from peripheral blood, sampled on day 0 of AZD1222 vaccination. This sequence originates from an adult in good health. The CDR3 nucleotides read TGTGCCAGCAGTTACTCAGGACAGGGGGATTCACCCCTCCACTTT. Amino acids: CASSYSGQGDSPLHF.